Below, 9 T cell receptor beta chains from the same sample are listed, as sequenced in a study of blood T cell repertoires in COVID-19. Repertoires were generated with immunoSEQ multiplex PCR, while TCRdb's copy carries only in-frame clones and drops some. The top ten hold around 1.9% of the sample, which has roughly 80,000 clones, roughly 86% seen once. The specimen was peripheral blood. These receptors all stem from a woman aged 55-70 years with acute or convalescent COVID-19.

In its sample, this clone was seen once. The chain joins TRBV7-8 to TRBJ2-1; 10 bases fit TRBD2. The V segment lost 5 bases and the J segment 4 bases; nucleotides outside the gene matches: 8. There are 16 residues in the CDR3. Germline lookup yields CDR1 SGHVS and CDR2 FQNEAQ. The CDR3 region is CASSQRSSGGYNEQFF. DNA for the CDR3: TGTGCCAGCAGCCAACGATCTAGCGGGGGATACAATGAGCAGTTCTTC.

The rearrangement joins TRBV29-1 to TRBJ2-7; 12 nucleotides line up with TRBD2. V was clipped by 1 base and J by 3 bases; unmatched bases: 13. There are 18 residues in the CDR3. Germline CDR1 SQVTM, CDR2 ANQGSEA. The CDR3, as DNA: TGCAGCGTTGAAGTAGCCACCTCTAGCGGGAGGGCTGGCTACGAGCAGTACTTC. Its protein product is CSVEVATSSGRAGYEQYF.

The chain links TRBV2 to TRBJ1-4; no clear D gene. Germline CDR1 SNHLY, CDR2 FYNNEI. There are 12 residues in the CDR3. Trimming cost V 6 bases and J 5 bases, with 7 bases left between them. CDR3 amino acids: CASRASNEKLFF. The CDR3 DNA reads TGTGCCAGCAGGGCCTCGAATGAAAAACTGTTTTTT.

This clone appeared once. The rearrangement links TRBV28 to TRBJ2-7; D unresolved. V lost 6 bases and J lost 2, with 14 bases in between. The germline V gene encodes CDR1 MDHEN and CDR2 SYDVKM. This CDR3 has 14 residues. The CDR3 loop is CASRPTSGTYEQYF. The CDR3 coding sequence is TGTGCCAGCAGGCCGACCTCAGGTACCTACGAGCAGTACTTC.

V is TRBV7-9 and J is TRBJ1-1, with a weak D call TRBD1 (5 bases). V was clipped by 8 bases and J by 5 bases, with 15 bases between them. This CDR3 contains 13 residues. Germline CDR1 SEHNR, CDR2 FQNEAQ (reference sequence). The CDR3 bases are TGTGCCAGCGATTTCGGGGGAGGTACTGAAGCTTTCTTT. It yields the protein CASDFGGGTEAFF.

The chain uses TRBV5-1 and TRBJ2-3; D not certain. Germline CDR1 and CDR2: SGHRS and YFSETQ. V was pared by 0 bases and J by 4 bases, with 9 bases between. The CDR3 runs to 14 residues. CDR3 nucleotides: TGCGCCAGCAGCTTGGGAGTCCCGTCAGATACGCAGTATTTT. Amino acids: CASSLGVPSDTQYF.

Here the CDR3 reads CASSGNTGTGFHEQYF. In DNA, the CDR3 is TGTGCCAGCAGTGGCAACACCGGGACAGGGTTCCACGAGCAGTACTTC. The chain couples TRBV6-1 to TRBJ2-7; TRBD1 agrees at 9 bases. V gave up 4 bases and J gave up 5 bases; unmatched junction bases: 12. This CDR3 is built from 16 residues. The germline CDR1 and CDR2 sequences are MNHNS and SASEGT.

The chain carries TRBV27 and TRBJ2-1; the D gene is possibly TRBD2 (5 bases). V shed 3 bases and J shed 4 bases, with 13 bases lying between them. Germline CDR1 reads MNHEY; CDR2 reads SMNVEV (reference sequence). The CDR3 sequence is 15 residues long. CDR3 in amino acids: CASSFEFSGYNEQFF. In nucleotides, the CDR3 is TGTGCCAGCAGTTTCGAATTTTCGGGGTACAATGAGCAGTTCTTC.

The chain carries TRBV5-1 and TRBJ1-2, with D tentatively TRBD1 (5 bases). CDR3 length: 16 amino acids. With 0 bases removed from V and 3 bases from J, the gap between germline ends came to 15 bases. Germline V gives CDR1 SGHRS, CDR2 YFSETQ. In nucleotides, the CDR3 is TGCGCCAGCAGCTTGGATGGTAGGGGTTGGGACTATGGCTACACCTTC. This sequence encodes CASSLDGRGWDYGYTF.